What follows describes a single TCR beta chain. Its specificity is not known. This sample stems from a study of T-cell reconstitution after alpha-beta-depleted transplantation in children. Study-wide findings and caveats: Where alpha-beta T cells came from about two months after transplant was reportedly several hundred expanded graft clones. Day-60 TCRbeta diversity that was high in some patients was derived from surviving recipient T cells and thymic progenitors. Counts and diversity of T cells one year after transplant came mostly from newly produced T cells.

As it was prepared, the TCRbeta library received unique molecular identifiers. MiXCR was run by TCRdb on the PCR reads, yielding one entry per CDR3 protein. The sample has over 200,000 distinct CDR3 sequences, about a tenth seen once; the top ten hold over 25%. The V gene end was trimmed by 3 bases and the J gene end by 4 bases; junction bases not matched to a gene: 8. In germline, CDR1 is SGDLS, CDR2 YYNGEE. The CDR3 totals 15 residues. This TCR derives from a child younger than two with acute myeloid leukemia, due to receive a stem cell transplant. The J gene is TRBJ2-5, the V gene TRBV9; TRBD2 matches 8 bases. Material: PBMCs, obtained before TCRalphabeta/CD19-depleted stem cell transplant. The CDR3 here is CASSASGGLGETQYF. The CDR3 DNA reads TGTGCCAGCAGCGCCTCCGGGGGACTAGGAGAGACCCAGTACTTC.